This T cell receptor (beta chain) was identified during a study of shared clonotypes between healthy human individuals. Remarks on this clone: Other DNA sequences in this sample translate to the same CDR3.

CD45RO-negative, CCR7-selected cells formed the naive CD8 fraction, which excluded terminally differentiated effector memory CD45RA+ cells. Here immunoSEQ multiplex PCR was the method, and the copy in TCRdb shows in-frame clones only, minus some. The sample lists nearly 2 million clones; approximately 95% were seen once. Between the trimmed V and J ends, which lost 0 bases and 4 bases, there was a span of 5 bases. The CDR3 is 12 residues long. The germline V gene has CDR1 SGHRS and CDR2 YFSETQ. Input material: naive CD8+ T cells sorted from blood. The source of this sequence is a man aged 18 to 35 in good health. V gene TRBV5-1 combines with J gene TRBJ2-7; perhaps D is TRBD1 or TRBD2 (5 bases each). CDR3 nucleotide sequence: TGCGCCAGCAGCTTGGGGGGGTACGAGCAGTACTTC. Its translation is CASSLGGYEQYF.